These 28 T cell receptor beta chains originate from one sample sequenced in a study of OX40 agonist ivuxolimab in advanced cancers. Profiling relied on immunoSEQ multiplex PCR, and the TCRdb table lists in-frame clones only, not all of them. The top ten clones hold 0.35% to 0.45% of a sample with about 65,000 clones, roughly 91% of them seen once. Sequenced material: CD4+ or CD8+ T cells sorted from blood, taken in a trial of the OX40 agonist ivuxolimab. Source of these receptors: an adult with an advanced solid tumor such as melanoma, head and neck, liver or kidney cancer.

This sequence joins TRBV5-1 and TRBJ2-1; TRBD1 agrees at 9 bases. CDR3 length: 14 amino acids. V lost 6 bases, J lost 8 bases, and 9 bases stayed unmatched. Per the germline V gene, CDR1 is SGHRS and CDR2 is YFSETQ. CDR3: CASIPTGGSDEQFF. CDR3 nucleotide sequence: TGCGCCAGCATTCCCACAGGGGGCTCGGATGAGCAGTTCTTC.

The genes are TRBV5-4 and TRBJ1-5, with TRBD1 matching 7 bases. Trimming took 4 bases from V and 4 from J; bases not matched to a gene: 17. CDR1 and CDR2 from the germline V gene are SGHNT and YYREEE (reference sequence). This CDR3 spans 18 amino acids. CDR3 sequence reads: CASSTRTGRKTKNQPQHF. CDR3 nucleotide sequence: TGTGCCAGCAGCACTCGGACAGGCCGTAAAACTAAGAATCAGCCCCAGCATTTT.

This chain links TRBV7-2 with TRBJ1-2, with TRBD1 as a possible D gene (6 bases). Trimming shortened V by 1 base and J by 1 base, and 13 bases separated the two germline ends. The germline V gene has CDR1 SGHTA and CDR2 FQGNSA. This CDR3 has 16 residues. CDR3 residues: CASSLEGGPSNYGYTF. The DNA for the CDR3 is TGTGCCAGCAGCTTAGAGGGGGGACCGAGTAACTATGGCTACACCTTC.

The chain recombines TRBV6-1 with TRBJ1-5; TRBD1 is a possible D gene (6 bases). This CDR3 region has 14 residues. The germline V gene encodes CDR1 MNHNS and CDR2 SASEGT. With 6 bases removed from V and 5 bases from J, the gap between germline ends came to 14 bases. The CDR3 spells CASSRQEGYQPQHF. The CDR3 DNA reads TGTGCCAGCAGCCGACAGGAGGGCTATCAGCCCCAGCATTTT.

This chain uses TRBV30 with TRBJ2-7, with D perhaps matching TRBD2 (5 bases). The CDR3 contains 12 residues. The germline V gene encodes CDR1 GTSNPN and CDR2 SVGIG (reference sequence). V gave up 0 bases and J gave up 5 bases, with 8 bases separating them. The CDR3, as DNA: TGTGCCTGGAGTGTTCCGAGGGACGAGCAGTACTTC. It translates to CAWSVPRDEQYF.

The CDR3: CASSLPRLGEDTQYF. CDR3 sequence (DNA): TGTGCCAGCAGCTTACCCCGCTTGGGAGAAGATACGCAGTATTTT. V usage is TRBV5-8 and J usage is TRBJ2-3; maybe TRBD2 (5 bases). The CDR3 sequence is 15 residues long. Trimming pared 2 bases from V and 5 bases from J, leaving 15 bases between. Germline CDR1 reads SGHTS; CDR2 reads YDEGEE.

The chain carries TRBV10-3 and TRBJ1-6; no reliable D call. Germline V gene lookup returns CDR1 ENHRY and CDR2 SYGVKD. CDR3 length: 13 residues. Trimming took 0 bases from V and 14 from J, leaving 11 bases between them. Here the CDR3 DNA reads TGTGCCATCAGTGAGTCCTTAAGATTGACCCTCCACTTT. The encoded protein is CAISESLRLTLHF.

For this clone: Sequence at one end of the junction differs from germline and may be a read error. The rearrangement uses TRBV6-1 and TRBJ1-1; D unclear. The CDR3 covers 10 residues. Germline assignment: CDR1 MNHNS and CDR2 SASEGT. The CDR3 is CASSGTGLNF. DNA for the CDR3: TGTGCCAGCAGTGGAACCGGGTTAAACTTT.

In its sample, this clone was seen a few times. The rearrangement uses TRBV7-9 and TRBJ1-2, with D hard to call. V lost 4 bases to trimming and J lost 7 bases, with 16 bases between them. The length of the CDR3 is 14 residues. Germline V gene data show CDR1 as SEHNR and CDR2 as FQNEAQ (reference sequence). The CDR3 DNA follows: TGTGCCAGCAGCTGGGGTAGCCTCGCCCCTGGCTACACCTTC. Encoded protein: CASSWGSLAPGYTF.

The chain combines TRBV7-6 with TRBJ1-5; 7 bases map to TRBD1. The germline V gene has CDR1 SGHVS and CDR2 FNYEAQ. The CDR3 length is 15 residues. The ends lost 5 bases at V and 0 bases at J; junction bases unmatched: 4. The DNA for the CDR3 is TGTGCCAGCAGCAGGACAGGAAATAGCAATCAGCCCCAGCATTTT. It specifies CASSRTGNSNQPQHF.

The chain has TRBV11-2 and TRBJ2-5; the match to TRBD2 covers 16 bases. CDR1 and CDR2 (germline): SGHAT, FQNNGV. The CDR3 loop spans 18 amino acids. After removal of 2 bases from V and 4 bases from J, the junction contained 7 bases not matched to a gene. CDR3 DNA sequence: TGTGCCAGCAGCTTATCGGGACTAGCGGGGGGGCCAGGAGAGACCCAGTACTTC. This translates into CASSLSGLAGGPGETQYF.

The chain carries TRBV11-3 and TRBJ2-2, with 9 bases identical to TRBD2. Germline loops: CDR1 SGHNT, CDR2 YENEEA. The V segment lost 0 bases and the J segment 1 base; nucleotides outside the gene matches: 9. The CDR3 is made up of 19 amino acids. CDR3 region: CASSLDPRAGGLNTGELFF. Here the CDR3 DNA reads TGTGCCAGCAGCTTAGACCCTCGTGCGGGGGGGTTGAACACCGGGGAGCTGTTTTTT.

The rearrangement uses TRBV27 and TRBJ2-5; 11 positions agree with TRBD1. The last part of the DNA fits TRBJ2-7 better; the J call may be wrong. Germline V gene sequence: CDR1 MNHEY, CDR2 SMNVEV (reference sequence). The CDR3 runs 16 residues. CDR3 coding DNA: TGTGCCAGCAGCCCATCGGGACAGGGGGGTTCCTACGAGCAGTACTTC. Its protein product is CASSPSGQGGSYEQYF.

The V and J genes are TRBV5-6 and TRBJ2-7; 7 bases agree with TRBD1. The V gene's germline CDR1 is SGHDT and CDR2 YYEEEE. With 1 base clipped from V and 0 bases from J, the junction kept 4 bases outside the gene matches. The CDR3 spans 15 residues. Here the CDR3 reads CASSLRKGASYEQYF. CDR3 in DNA: TGTGCCAGCAGCTTGAGGAAGGGGGCCTCCTACGAGCAGTACTTC.

The chain has TRBV19 and TRBJ2-5; 11 bases align to TRBD1. There are 15 residues in the CDR3. Germline CDR1 and CDR2: LNHDA and SQIVND (reference sequence). V lost 4 bases to trimming and J lost 5 bases; unmatched junction nucleotides: 6. CDR3 residues: CASSTGQGGEETQYF. The CDR3 DNA is TGTGCCAGTAGTACGGGACAGGGGGGTGAGGAGACCCAGTACTTC.

This chain connects TRBV7-3 to TRBJ1-4; possible D gene TRBD1, 5 bases. The CDR3 contains 16 residues. Germline values: CDR1 SGHTA, CDR2 FQGTGA. Trimming shortened V by 5 bases and J by 2 bases, and 15 bases separated the two germline ends. The CDR3 sequence is CASSTPKAGTNEKLFF. For the CDR3, the DNA is TGTGCCAGCAGCACCCCGAAGGCAGGGACTAATGAAAAACTGTTTTTT.

The rearrangement joins TRBV27 to TRBJ2-3; 8 nucleotides agree with TRBD2. The CDR3 has 13 amino acids. V trimming: 6 bases; J trimming: 5 bases; junction bases outside the gene matches: 4. Germline CDR1 and CDR2: MNHEY and SMNVEV (reference sequence). The CDR3 DNA reads as TGTGCCAGCAGGAGGGGACTAGGAGATACGCAGTATTTT. It specifies CASRRGLGDTQYF.

The chain employs TRBV2 and TRBJ2-4, with D perhaps being TRBD1 or TRBD2 (5 bases each). The CDR3 runs to 13 residues. Per germline, CDR1 SNHLY and CDR2 FYNNEI. The germline V and J ends were trimmed by 10 bases and 8 bases, with 18 bases remaining between them. The CDR3 DNA follows: TGTGCCATATCACGGGACGGTGTGGACATTCAGTACTTC. Protein sequence: CAISRDGVDIQYF.

The rearrangement links TRBV11-3 to TRBJ1-1, with D unresolved. CDR3 length equals 17 residues. V shed 5 bases and J shed 1 base, with 20 bases lying between them. The germline gives CDR1 SGHNT, CDR2 YENEEA. This CDR3 is CASSPRAGRAANTEAFF. The CDR3 DNA reads TGTGCCAGCAGCCCCCGGGCAGGAAGGGCCGCGAACACTGAAGCTTTCTTT.

V and J are TRBV6-6 and TRBJ2-1, with 9 bases matching TRBD1. The germline gives CDR1 MNHNY, CDR2 SVGAGI (reference sequence). V lost 6 bases and J lost 8; bases outside the gene matches: 11. This CDR3 contains 15 residues. As DNA, the CDR3 is TGTGCCAGCAGATTGGACAGGGGCAAATTGTATGAGCAGTTCTTC. Protein sequence: CASRLDRGKLYEQFF.

The chain combines TRBV7-3 with TRBJ1-1; 7 bases fit TRBD1. Germline lookup yields CDR1 SGHTA and CDR2 FQGTGA. The CDR3 is 13 amino acids. Trimming took 3 bases from V and 5 from J; bases not matched to a gene: 3. The CDR3 region is CASSLTGRTEAFF. CDR3 bases: TGTGCCAGCAGCTTGACAGGGAGGACTGAAGCTTTCTTT.

This sequence joins TRBV6-1 and TRBJ1-2; TRBD1 is a possible D gene (5 bases). The ends were cut back, 9 bases at V and 2 bases at J, with 16 bases in the middle. In germline, CDR1 is MNHNS, CDR2 SASEGT. CDR3 length: 14 amino acids. CDR3 sequence reads: CASTQELGNYGYTF. The CDR3 DNA reads as TGTGCCAGTACACAGGAGCTCGGGAACTATGGCTACACCTTC.

This chain joins TRBV7-2 and TRBJ2-7; perhaps TRBD1 as D (6 bases). V lost 5 bases to trimming and J lost 6 bases, with 14 bases between them. Germline V gene data show CDR1 as SGHTA and CDR2 as FQGNSA. This CDR3 region has 13 residues. The CDR3 reads CASSLGPQGEQYF. CDR3 DNA: TGTGCCAGCAGCCTGGGGCCACAGGGCGAGCAGTACTTC. The whole variable domain, filled in from reference TRBV7-2 and TRBJ2-7, reads GAGVSQSPSNKVTEKGKDVELRCDPISGHTALYWYRQSLGQGLEFLIYFQGNSAPDKSGLPSDRFSAERTGGSVSTLTIQRTQQEDSAVYLCASSLGPQGEQYFGPGTRLTVT.

The CDR3 coding sequence is TGTGCCAGCAGCCCCCGGGACAGCACCTACGAGCAGTACTTC. Its protein is CASSPRDSTYEQYF. The gene calls are TRBV5-4 and TRBJ2-7; 7 nucleotides align to TRBD1. CDR3 length: 14 residues. Germline CDR1 SGHNT, CDR2 YYREEE (reference sequence). Germline trimming cut 4 bases from V and 2 bases from J; bases unmatched to any gene: 6.

The gene calls are TRBV9 and TRBJ2-3, with TRBD2 identical over 9 bases. The germline gives CDR1 SGDLS, CDR2 YYNGEE. V gave up 5 bases and J gave up 5 bases; unmatched junction bases: 6. This CDR3 comprises 14 residues. CDR3 amino acids: CASSERLAVDTQYF. The CDR3 DNA reads as TGTGCCAGCAGTGAAAGACTAGCGGTAGATACGCAGTATTTT.

This clone is a singleton in its sample. The chain uses TRBV11-2 and TRBJ2-1; 9 bases fit TRBD2. This CDR3 contains 16 residues. Germline V lookup: CDR1 SGHAT, CDR2 FQNNGV. J lost 1 base, V lost 1 base, and 2 bases had no gene match. For the CDR3, the DNA is TGTGCCAGCAGCTTAGTTGCGGGGGGGTCCTACAATGAGCAGTTCTTC. This sequence encodes CASSLVAGGSYNEQFF. Combining the CDR3 with reference TRBV11-2 and TRBJ2-1 gives the whole variable domain EAGVAQSPRYKIIEKRQSVAFWCNPISGHATLYWYQQILGQGPKLLIQFQNNGVVDDSQLPKDRFSAERLKGVDSTLKIQPAKLEDSAVYLCASSLVAGGSYNEQFFGPGTRLTVL.

This chain uses TRBV28 with TRBJ2-1; possibly TRBD2 for D (5 bases). Germline CDR1 and CDR2: MDHEN and SYDVKM. V was clipped by 5 bases and J by 6 bases, with 14 bases between them. This CDR3 is 14 amino acids long. In nucleotides, the CDR3 is TGTGCCAGCAGTCCCGCGATAGGAGGCAATGAGCAGTTCTTC. This encodes CASSPAIGGNEQFF. The complete variable domain, with remaining parts taken from reference TRBV28 and TRBJ2-1, reads DVKVTQSSRYLVKRTGEKVFLECVQDMDHENMFWYRQDPGLGLRLIYFSYDVKMKEKGDIPEGYSVSREKKERFSLILESASTNQTSMYLCASSPAIGGNEQFFGPGTRLTVL.

The chain recombines TRBV10-2 with TRBJ1-3; D uncertain. V was shortened by 5 bases and J by 1 base, with 9 bases between the two germline ends. This CDR3 region has 14 residues. Germline CDR1 reads WSHSY; CDR2 reads SAAADI. The CDR3 loop is CASSTMGSGNTIYF. In DNA, the CDR3 is TGCGCCAGCAGTACCATGGGGTCTGGAAACACCATATATTTT.